A selection of T cell receptor beta chains follows, all from one sample in a study of CD8 T cells in ankylosing spondylitis. MiXCR was run by TCRdb on the 5' RACE reads, yielding one entry per CDR3 protein. The table includes roughly 150,000 distinct CDR3 sequences, roughly 10% detected once. Sequenced input: blood, either unsorted or a sorted T cell fraction (not recorded which). These receptors all stem from a female donor with ankylosing spondylitis or in good health (not recorded which). CDR3s include the opening cysteine and the closing phenylalanine or tryptophan. D genes are given only for firm matches. Clone size is shown for a subset of rows, as once, few, many or a class of expanded clone.

d_call j_call clone_size v_call cdr3_nt cdr3_aa
TRBD1 TRBJ2-4 . TRBV20-1 TGCAGTGCTAGTGGGGGACAGGGGGAAAACATTCAGTACTTC CSASGGQGENIQYF
. TRBJ2-1 . TRBV6-1 TGTGCCAGCAGCTCCCGACTAGAAAGGGATGAGCAGTTCTTC CASSSRLERDEQFF
TRBD2 TRBJ2-3 . TRBV20-1 TGCAGTGCTATCAGGACTAGCGGGAGAAGAGATACGCAGTATTTT CSAIRTSGRRDTQYF
. TRBJ1-1 many TRBV24-1 TGTGCCACCACCGCGGGAGGGAACACTGAAGCTTTCTTT CATTAGGNTEAFF
. TRBJ2-1 few TRBV9 TGTGCCAGCAGCGCCATGGGGGAGCGGCTTTACAATGAGCAGTTCTTC CASSAMGERLYNEQFF
. TRBJ1-1 . TRBV30 TGTGCCTGGAGTATCGACCGGAACACTGAAGCTTTCTTT CAWSIDRNTEAFF
. TRBJ1-2 . TRBV20-1 TGCAGTGCTAGAACGGACGGAAACTATGGCTACACCTTC CSARTDGNYGYTF
TRBD2 TRBJ2-1 few TRBV20-1 TGCAGTGCTCCCCGACTAGCGGGAGCGTTGGGGAACAATGAGCAGTTCTTC CSAPRLAGALGNNEQFF
. TRBJ2-7 many TRBV15 TGTGCCACCAGCAGAGAGGACTTCCCCTACGAGCAGTACTTC CATSREDFPYEQYF
TRBD1 TRBJ2-1 . TRBV4-1 TGCGCCAGCAGCATCCCCGGGACAGTCTACAATGAGCAGTTCTTC CASSIPGTVYNEQFF
. TRBJ2-1 few TRBV27 TGTGCCAGCAGTTTGACGGGAGTAGGTGAGCAGTTCTTC CASSLTGVGEQFF
TRBD1 TRBJ1-5 . TRBV7-9 TGTGCCAGCAGCTTTGGACAGGGACTAGAGCAGCCCCAGCATTTT CASSFGQGLEQPQHF
. TRBJ2-1 many TRBV7-9 TGTGCCAGCAGCCCAAGGTGGGACTTCTACAATGAGCAGTTCTTC CASSPRWDFYNEQFF
. TRBJ2-5 few TRBV11-2 TGTGCCAGCAGCTCCCAAGCTACCCAGGGCGAGACCCAGTACTTC CASSSQATQGETQYF
. TRBJ2-1 many TRBV7-9 TGTGCCAGCATGGGAGGTGGTGAGCAGTTCTTC CASMGGGEQFF
TRBD1 TRBJ1-1 . TRBV29-1 TGCAGCGTTACAGGGGGGAACCTGAACACTGAAGCTTTCTTT CSVTGGNLNTEAFF
. TRBJ1-4 few TRBV5-1 TGCGCCAGCAGCCTAGGGACAAACAATGAAAAACTGTTTTTT CASSLGTNNEKLFF
. TRBJ2-2 many TRBV7-2 TGTGCCAGCAGCTTAGTGACTAGTGTACCCACCGGGGAGCTGTTTTTT CASSLVTSVPTGELFF